Below, 25 T cell receptor beta chains from the same sample are listed, as sequenced in a study of shared clonotypes between healthy human individuals. Using immunoSEQ multiplex PCR, the repertoire was profiled, and TCRdb retains in-frame clones only, with some absent. The sample carries fewer than 400,000 clones, less than 85% recorded once. Material for sequencing was memory CD4+ T cells sorted from blood. Subset denoted: CD45RA-negative fraction. All receptors come from a young man in good health.

V is TRBV27 and J is TRBJ2-7; D not certain. The CDR3 spans 17 residues. The germline V gene encodes CDR1 MNHEY and CDR2 SMNVEV (reference sequence). Trimming left V 4 bases short and J 6 bases short, with 25 bases between. The CDR3 sequence: CASSSSPVGYSPGEQYF. The CDR3 coding sequence is TGTGCCAGCAGTTCGTCCCCGGTTGGCTACTCCCCCGGCGAGCAGTACTTC.

V usage is TRBV15 and J usage is TRBJ1-3, with D uncertain. Per germline, CDR1 LNHNV and CDR2 YYDKDF (reference sequence). The ends were cut back, 0 bases at V and 4 bases at J, with 16 bases in the middle. The CDR3 is 17 residues long. The CDR3, as DNA: TGTGCCACCAGCAGAGATTGGTCCTCGCAGTCGGGAAACACCATATATTTT. This codes for CATSRDWSSQSGNTIYF.

V is TRBV11-2 and J is TRBJ1-3; the D is unclear. There are 13 residues in the CDR3. The germline V gene has CDR1 SGHAT and CDR2 FQNNGV. Between the trimmed V and J ends, which lost 5 bases and 4 bases, there was a span of 9 bases. CDR3 residues: CASSPGYGNTIYF. The CDR3 nucleotides are TGTGCCAGCAGCCCAGGTTACGGAAACACCATATATTTT.

CDR3 coding DNA: TGTGCCAGTAGACCCCCCCCCGGGACAGGGGGCAATCAGCCCCAGCATTTT. Translating gives CASRPPPGTGGNQPQHF. J is TRBJ1-5 and V is TRBV19; TRBD1 aligns across 10 bases. J was trimmed by 2 bases and V by 6 bases; bases with no gene match: 10. Germline V gene data show CDR1 as LNHDA and CDR2 as SQIVND (reference sequence). This CDR3 has 17 residues.

This chain uses TRBV27 with TRBJ2-1; D not certain. This CDR3 region has 14 residues. Trimming pared 5 bases from V and 0 bases from J, leaving 8 bases between. Germline lookup yields CDR1 MNHEY and CDR2 SMNVEV (reference sequence). The chain's CDR3 is CASSTLSSYNEQFF. CDR3 in DNA: TGTGCCAGCAGTACCTTAAGCTCCTACAATGAGCAGTTCTTC.

The rearrangement joins TRBV7-6 to TRBJ2-1; 12 bases match TRBD2. J lost 6 bases, V lost 0 bases, and 12 bases had no gene match. The germline gives CDR1 SGHVS, CDR2 FNYEAQ. The CDR3 is 19 amino acids. The CDR3, as DNA: TGTGCCAGCAGCTTAGCGCCGAGTCTAGCGGGAGGGCCAGGCAATGAGCAGTTCTTC. Translating it yields CASSLAPSLAGGPGNEQFF. Using reference TRBV7-6 and TRBJ2-1 for the parts outside the CDR3, the full variable domain is GAGVSQSPRYKVTKRGQDVALRCDPISGHVSLYWYRQALGQGPEFLTYFNYEAQQDKSGLPNDRFSAERPEGSISTLTIQRTEQRDSAMYRCASSLAPSLAGGPGNEQFFGPGTRLTVL.

The rearrangement uses TRBV9 and TRBJ2-2; TRBD1 matches at 9 bases. The V and J ends lost 4 bases and 4 bases, in that order; junction bases with no gene match: 8. Germline CDR1 is SGDLS and CDR2 is YYNGEE. This CDR3 contains 16 residues. This CDR3 reads CASSPRTGASTGELFF. As DNA, the CDR3 is TGTGCCAGCAGCCCCCGGACAGGGGCGAGCACCGGGGAGCTGTTTTTT.

This clone has ten or more counts. The J gene is TRBJ2-3, the V gene TRBV27; 7 positions match TRBD1. Germline V gene lookup returns CDR1 MNHEY and CDR2 SMNVEV (reference sequence). CDR3 length: 16 residues. After removal of 6 bases from V and 0 bases from J, the junction contained 9 bases not matched to a gene. CDR3 nucleotide sequence: TGTGCCAGCAGGAAGGGACGACAGGGTAGCACAGATACGCAGTATTTT. Translating it yields CASRKGRQGSTDTQYF.

The chain uses TRBV27 and TRBJ2-1, with 13 bases matching TRBD2. CDR3 length: 14 residues. Germline trimming cut 6 bases from V and 9 bases from J; bases unmatched to any gene: 5. CDR1 is MNHEY, CDR2 SMNVEV, per germline (reference sequence). The CDR3 DNA follows: TGTGCCAGCAGCTGGAGGACTAGCGGGGGTGAGCAGTTCTTC. This codes for CASSWRTSGGEQFF.

J is TRBJ2-7 and V is TRBV11-3; 7 positions match TRBD1. Losses at the gene ends were 1 base for V and 3 bases for J; bases not matched to a gene: 6. Germline V CDR1 and CDR2: SGHNT, YENEEA. The CDR3 totals 15 residues. The CDR3 nucleotides read TGTGCCAGCAGCTTAGGAGGTGGGACAGACTACGAGCAGTACTTC. Residues: CASSLGGGTDYEQYF.

The chain employs TRBV4-3 and TRBJ1-1, with 9 bases identical to TRBD1. The CDR3 length is 14 residues. From germline, CDR1 is LGHNA and CDR2 YSLEER. The ends lost 6 bases at V and 4 bases at J; junction bases unmatched: 6. Written as DNA, the CDR3 is TGCGCCAGCAGTGATGGGACAGGGACCACTGAAGCTTTCTTT. It codes for CASSDGTGTTEAFF.

In this sample, this clone turned up once. This chain connects TRBV28 to TRBJ2-1; no definite D call. Per germline, CDR1 MDHEN and CDR2 SYDVKM. This CDR3 region has 15 residues. Trimming took 6 bases from V and 4 from J, leaving 16 bases between them. This chain's CDR3 is CASRTHLTLYNEQFF. In DNA, the CDR3 is TGTGCCAGCAGAACCCACCTTACCTTGTACAATGAGCAGTTCTTC.

The V gene is TRBV5-5, the J gene TRBJ1-3; D is possibly TRBD1 (5 bases). V was pared by 4 bases and J by 13 bases, with 21 bases between. This CDR3 comprises 14 residues. CDR1 is SGHKS and CDR2 is YYEKEE in the germline V gene (reference sequence). The CDR3 nucleotides are TGTGCCAGCAGCCGGGAGGCGGGCCAGACAGTAATATATTTT. Translated, it gives CASSREAGQTVIYF.

The V and J genes are TRBV5-1 and TRBJ2-5; D remains unclear. This CDR3 contains 14 residues. The germline V gene has CDR1 SGHRS and CDR2 YFSETQ. The V end lost 7 bases, the J end lost 2 bases, and 15 bases lay between the germline ends. The CDR3 reads CASGPDWGQETQYF. For the CDR3, the DNA is TGCGCCAGCGGTCCAGACTGGGGACAAGAGACCCAGTACTTC. Full variable domain (rest looked up from reference TRBV5-1 and TRBJ2-5): KAGVTQTPRYLIKTRGQQVTLSCSPISGHRSVSWYQQTPGQGLQFLFEYFSETQRNKGNFPGRFSGRQFSNSRSEMNVSTLELGDSALYLCASGPDWGQETQYFGPGTRLLVL.

This clone showed up just a few times. This sample includes further DNA sequences coding for the same CDR3. The genes are TRBV2 and TRBJ2-5; 7 nucleotides match TRBD1. V was pared by 6 bases and J by 2 bases, with 3 bases of the junction left unmatched. CDR1 and CDR2 from the germline V gene are SNHLY and FYNNEI. CDR3 length equals 13 residues. CDR3 in DNA: TGTGCCAGCAGGGGACAGTTACAAGAGACCCAGTACTTC. This gives the protein CASRGQLQETQYF.

The rearrangement joins TRBV7-8 to TRBJ2-3; D possibly corresponds to TRBD1 (5 bases). This CDR3 region has 11 residues. The germline V gene has CDR1 SGHVS and CDR2 FQNEAQ. V was cut by 8 bases and J by 6 bases, with 9 bases left in between. CDR3 sequence reads: CASGALDTQYF. CDR3 coding DNA: TGTGCCAGCGGGGCCCTTGATACGCAGTATTTT.

The rearrangement uses TRBV5-1 and TRBJ2-5; 9 bases map to TRBD2. Germline V CDR1 and CDR2: SGHRS, YFSETQ. With 4 bases clipped from V and 5 bases from J, the junction kept 9 bases outside the gene matches. The CDR3 loop spans 15 amino acids. CDR3 nucleotides: TGCGCCAGCAGCACTTTAGCGGGAGCTGGGGAGACCCAGTACTTC. Amino acid sequence: CASSTLAGAGETQYF.

The CDR3 protein is CASSLVTQLQPQHF. The DNA for the CDR3 is TGTGCCAGCAGCTTAGTCACACAGCTACAGCCCCAGCATTTT. The gene calls are TRBV11-3 and TRBJ1-5; no reliable D call. There are 14 residues in the CDR3. Germline-derived CDR1 and CDR2 are SGHNT and YENEEA. Between the trimmed V and J ends, which lost 1 base and 7 bases, there was a span of 11 bases. Supplemented by reference TRBV11-3 and TRBJ1-5, the full variable domain reads EAGVVQSPRYKIIEKKQPVAFWCNPISGHNTLYWYLQNLGQGPELLIRYENEEAVDDSQLPKDRFSAERLKGVDSTLKIQPAELGDSAVYLCASSLVTQLQPQHFGDGTRLSIL.

The chain couples TRBV6-1 to TRBJ2-7; tentatively, D is TRBD2 (6 bases). V shed 4 bases and J shed 7 bases, with 14 bases lying between them. Germline values: CDR1 MNHNS, CDR2 SASEGT. This CDR3 is 13 amino acids long. CDR3 residues: CASSGTRGLEQYF. Here the CDR3 DNA reads TGTGCCAGCAGTGGGACCCGGGGGTTGGAGCAGTACTTC.

Only one count was recorded for this clone. The J gene is TRBJ2-2, the V gene TRBV2, with a possible D match to TRBD1 (5 bases). Germline V gene lookup returns CDR1 SNHLY and CDR2 FYNNEI. This CDR3 spans 14 amino acids. Between the trimmed V and J ends, which lost 6 bases and 1 base, there was a span of 9 bases. The DNA of the CDR3 is TGTGCCAGCAGGGGGCCCCTGAACACCGGGGAGCTGTTTTTT. Translating gives CASRGPLNTGELFF.

In this sample, this clone turned up a few times. This sequence joins TRBV27 and TRBJ2-6, with 12 nucleotides matching TRBD1. CDR1 and CDR2 from the germline V gene are MNHEY and SMNVEV (reference sequence). This CDR3 comprises 19 residues. V trimming: 3 bases; J trimming: 2 bases; junction bases outside the gene matches: 8. CDR3 sequence: CASSFNRDRGHPGANVLTF. As DNA, the CDR3 is TGTGCCAGCAGTTTTAACCGGGACAGGGGGCACCCTGGGGCCAACGTCCTGACTTTC.

This chain links TRBV11-2 with TRBJ1-2; the D gene is possibly TRBD1 (6 bases). The V gene lost 3 bases and the J gene lost 4 bases, with 15 bases spanning the gap. Germline CDR1 and CDR2: SGHAT and FQNNGV. CDR3 length equals 15 residues. CDR3 residues: CASSFTGASSYGYTF. Here the CDR3 DNA reads TGTGCCAGCAGCTTTACGGGGGCTAGTAGCTATGGCTACACCTTC.

This sequence joins TRBV2 and TRBJ2-5, with D perhaps matching TRBD1 (5 bases). V was pared by 8 bases and J by 8 bases, with 15 bases between. Germline-derived CDR1 and CDR2 are SNHLY and FYNNEI. This CDR3 spans 12 amino acids. The CDR3: CASGNVGATQYF. CDR3 DNA: TGTGCCAGCGGTAACGTAGGGGCTACCCAGTACTTC. Supplemented by reference TRBV2 and TRBJ2-5, the full variable domain reads EPEVTQTPSHQVTQMGQEVILRCVPISNHLYFYWYRQILGQKVEFLVSFYNNEISEKSEIFDDQFSVERPDGSNFTLKIRSTKLEDSAMYFCASGNVGATQYFGPGTRLLVL.

The chain joins TRBV2 to TRBJ1-4, with 11 bases lining up with TRBD1. From germline, CDR1 is SNHLY and CDR2 FYNNEI. The CDR3 totals 17 residues. V was pared by 7 bases and J by 0 bases, with 7 bases of the junction left unmatched. The CDR3 bases are TGTGCCAGCAAATTTAGGGACAGGGGGGCAACTAATGAAAAACTGTTTTTT. Encoded protein: CASKFRDRGATNEKLFF.

This clone was seen only a few times. The chain has TRBV21-1 and TRBJ2-5; no DNA check was done on the table's D call, TRBD2. TRBV21-1 is assigned pseudogene status. The CDR3 length is 16 residues. The CDR3 region is CASSKGLAGTQETQYF. DNA for the CDR3: TGTGCCAGCAGCAAAGGACTAGCGGGGACCCAAGAGACCCAGTACTTC.